The 29 T cell receptor beta chains in this list originate from one sample, sequenced in a study of metastatic and nonmetastatic thyroid tumors. Treatment of any kind had been given to no patient before thyroid surgery. MiXCR reprocessed the PCR reads for TCRdb. In the table there are 35,000 to 55,000 clones, roughly a quarter of which are singletons. The sequencing input was blood. These receptors were taken from a male donor with papillary thyroid cancer or a benign thyroid nodule (not recorded which). Some clones in this sample may be carry-over from other donors' samples.

The V call is TRBV6-2 or TRBV6-3, the J call TRBJ1-2; 8 bases align to TRBD1. The CDR3 runs 13 residues. After removal of 10 bases from V and 0 bases from J, the junction contained 4 bases not matched to a gene. Germline values: CDR1 MNHEY, CDR2 SVGEGT. CDR3 DNA: TGTGCCACCTTGGACAGGGCTAACTATGGCTACACCTTC. Amino acid sequence: CATLDRANYGYTF.

This clone was seen a handful of times. This chain links TRBV7-4 with TRBJ2-3, with D hard to call. CDR1 is SGHVT and CDR2 is SQSDAQ in the germline V gene. The CDR3 spans 12 residues. V shed 5 bases and J shed 8 bases, with 11 bases lying between them. CDR3 DNA: TGTGCCAGCAGCCCAACGGTGGGTACGCAGTATTTT. This codes for CASSPTVGTQYF.

This clone was seen at least ten times. CDR3: CAIRPGSDRGGYEQYF. Written as DNA, the CDR3 is TGTGCCATCAGGCCCGGATCGGACAGGGGGGGTTACGAGCAGTACTTC. The V and J genes are TRBV10-3 and TRBJ2-7; 10 bases are a match to TRBD1. Trimming took 6 bases from V and 4 from J; bases not matched to a gene: 12. The CDR3 length is 16 residues. Germline values: CDR1 ENHRY, CDR2 SYGVKD.

In this sample, this clone turned up many times. The chain links TRBV19 to TRBJ2-7, with a tentative D call TRBD2 (6 bases). Germline assignment: CDR1 LNHDA and CDR2 SQIVND (reference sequence). This CDR3 region has 15 residues. V was cut by 3 bases and J by 0 bases, with 12 bases left in between. CDR3 nucleotides: TGTGCCAGTAGTATGGGGTGGGAGGACTCCTACGAGCAGTACTTC. Encoded protein: CASSMGWEDSYEQYF.

The sample holds many counts of this clone. The chain combines TRBV6-1 with TRBJ1-2; no clear D gene. V dropped 6 bases and J dropped 2 bases, with 13 bases sitting between them. This CDR3 region has 14 residues. CDR1 and CDR2 from the germline V gene are MNHNS and SASEGT. For the CDR3, the DNA is TGTGCCAGCAGGAGTCCTTACTCCAACTATGGCTACACCTTC. It codes for CASRSPYSNYGYTF.

The rearrangement joins TRBV11-3 to TRBJ2-1, with a possible D match to TRBD1 (6 bases). The CDR3 runs to 11 residues. Germline CDR1 and CDR2: SGHNT and YENEEA. With 3 bases removed from V and 9 bases from J, the gap between germline ends came to 6 bases. Here the CDR3 reads CASSFRGEQFF. DNA of the CDR3: TGTGCCAGCAGCTTCAGGGGTGAGCAGTTCTTC.

The rearrangement links TRBV30 to TRBJ2-7; weak D call: TRBD2 (5 bases). Per germline, CDR1 GTSNPN and CDR2 SVGIG (reference sequence). The CDR3 covers 12 residues. V was shortened by 4 bases and J by 6 bases, with 13 bases between the two germline ends. The CDR3 is CAWTGRGSEQYF. In DNA form, the CDR3 reads TGTGCCTGGACCGGTCGGGGTAGCGAGCAGTACTTC.

This clone was seen repeatedly, ten times or more. This may be a read error: a much more frequent sequence differs by one nucleotide. Within the sample, other DNA sequences also encode this same CDR3. The CDR3 region has the DNA TGTGCCAGCACCCGCGTTGTGCCGGATGGAGCTTTCTTC. This gives the protein CASTRVVPDGAFF. The chain combines TRBV2 with TRBJ1-1; D not certain. This CDR3 region has 13 residues. CDR1 SNHLY and CDR2 FYNNEI come from the germline V gene.

The chain joins TRBV5-5 to TRBJ2-1; D is uncertain. Germline V gene data show CDR1 as SGHKS and CDR2 as YYEKEE (reference sequence). Trimming took 0 bases from V and 7 from J, leaving 14 bases between them. The length of the CDR3 is 15 residues. CDR3 sequence (DNA): TGTGCCAGCAGCTTGGTGCACGTCGGGCCTAATGAGCAGTTCTTC. Its protein is CASSLVHVGPNEQFF.

This clone was recorded many times. A much larger clone lies a single base off, so this may be a read error. The rearrangement uses TRBV27 and TRBJ1-2; no clear D. The CDR3 is 15 amino acids. Germline V gene data show CDR1 as MNHEY and CDR2 as SMNVEV (reference sequence). In DNA form, the CDR3 reads TGTGCCAGCAATTTATCCACAGCTTCTAACTATGGCTACACCTTC. Translating gives CASNLSTASNYGYTF.

In its sample, this clone is large. The J gene is TRBJ2-7, the V gene TRBV6-5; 7 bases match TRBD1. CDR1 and CDR2 (germline): MNHEY, SVGAGI. This CDR3 is built from 15 residues. The ends lost 4 bases at V and 3 bases at J; junction bases unmatched: 9. The CDR3 region has the DNA TGTGCCAGCAGTTCTCGAGAGGCAGGGGGCTACGAGCAGTACTTC. It yields the protein CASSSREAGGYEQYF.

This clone was counted a few times. The chain recombines TRBV6-1 with TRBJ2-3; D remains unclear. This CDR3 has 13 residues. V lost 5 bases and J lost 4, with 10 bases in between. Germline assignment: CDR1 MNHNS and CDR2 SASEGT. The CDR3 here is CASSTLVPDTQYF. The CDR3 nucleotides read TGTGCCAGCAGTACACTGGTACCAGATACGCAGTATTTT.

The chain links TRBV29-1 to TRBJ1-2; a weak D match, TRBD1 (6 bases). The CDR3 sequence is 13 residues long. Trimming left V 8 bases short and J 5 bases short, with 18 bases between. CDR1 is SQVTM and CDR2 is ANQGSEA in the germline V gene. Here the CDR3 reads CSSGPEGVYGYTF. In DNA, the CDR3 is TGCAGCTCCGGACCGGAGGGGGTATATGGCTACACCTTC.

On this clone: A junction boundary mismatches the germline segment, possibly from a read error. The chain's CDR3 is CSAIGPGGGRPYNEHFF. The CDR3 bases are TGCAGTGCTATAGGGCCCGGGGGCGGACGGCCCTACAATGAGCATTTCTTC. This chain uses TRBV20-1 with TRBJ2-1; the D gene could be TRBD1 or TRBD2 (6 bases each). Germline CDR1 is DFQATT and CDR2 is SNEGSKA (reference sequence). CDR3 size: 17 residues.

This clone was recorded at least ten times. The chain carries TRBV11-1 and TRBJ2-1; D unresolved. The germline V and J ends were trimmed by 0 bases and 5 bases, with 20 bases remaining between them. Germline CDR1 is SGHAT and CDR2 is FQDESV (reference sequence). The CDR3 consists of 18 residues. The CDR3 is CASSLAPILGRSNNEQFF. CDR3 nucleotide sequence: TGTGCCAGCAGCTTAGCCCCGATTCTAGGACGGTCTAACAATGAGCAGTTCTTC. The variable domain in full, completed from reference TRBV11-1 and TRBJ2-1, reads EAEVAQSPRYKITEKSQAVAFWCDPISGHATLYWYRQILGQGPELLVQFQDESVVDDSQLPKDRFSAERLKGVDSTLKIQPAELGDSAMYLCASSLAPILGRSNNEQFFGPGTRLTVL.

Many counts were recorded for this clone. The chain carries TRBV5-5 and TRBJ2-2; a possible D gene is TRBD2 (6 bases). V lost 0 bases and J 1 base, leaving 7 bases between the germline ends. CDR1 and CDR2 from the germline V gene are SGHKS and YYEKEE (reference sequence). This CDR3 spans 15 amino acids. CDR3 residues: CASSLVAVNTGELFF. CDR3 DNA sequence: TGTGCCAGCAGCTTGGTAGCGGTGAACACCGGGGAGCTGTTTTTT.

This clone was seen repeatedly, ten times or more. V is TRBV10-3 and J is TRBJ2-2, with D possibly TRBD2 on 5 matching bases. Trimming left V 7 bases short and J 5 bases short, with 14 bases between. This CDR3 has 14 amino acids. Germline V gene lookup returns CDR1 ENHRY and CDR2 SYGVKD. The CDR3 loop is CAIMEDGPTGELFF. The CDR3 DNA reads TGTGCCATCATGGAGGATGGGCCTACCGGGGAGCTGTTTTTT.

This clone was seen ten or more times. The rearrangement links TRBV14 to TRBJ2-6, with 8 bases lining up with TRBD2. Germline CDR1 reads SGHDN; CDR2 reads FVKESK. V dropped 1 base and J dropped 3; count of bases not matched to a gene: 14. The CDR3 has 20 amino acids. As DNA, the CDR3 is TGTGCCAGCAGCCAAGGGCGACCGGGACTAGAGAACTTTGGGGCCAACGTCCTGACTTTC. Translated, it gives CASSQGRPGLENFGANVLTF.

This clone was seen repeatedly, ten times or more. The sample carries other DNA sequences with the same CDR3. V usage is TRBV2 and J usage is TRBJ1-2, with TRBD1 as a possible D gene (5 bases). V lost 9 bases and J 1 base, leaving 21 bases between the germline ends. Germline values: CDR1 SNHLY, CDR2 FYNNEI. CDR3 length: 16 amino acids. The CDR3, as DNA: TGTGCCAGTAGTAACACCCCCGGGACGGATAACTATGGCTACACCTTC. Translated, it gives CASSNTPGTDNYGYTF.

This clone has more than one count but fewer than ten. This chain joins TRBV29-1 and TRBJ1-1; D is undetermined. Germline CDR1 SQVTM, CDR2 ANQGSEA. The V end lost 3 bases, the J end lost 6 bases, and 8 bases lay between the germline ends. CDR3 length equals 11 residues. The CDR3 sequence: CSVDNIAEAFF. The CDR3 DNA sequence: TGCAGCGTTGATAACATCGCTGAAGCTTTCTTT.

This clone was recorded at least ten times. The chain carries TRBV29-1 and TRBJ1-6; 8 bases map to TRBD1. J was trimmed by 7 bases and V by 3 bases; bases with no gene match: 2. Looked up from germline, CDR1 is SQVTM and CDR2 is ANQGSEA. The CDR3 runs 13 residues. The CDR3 is CSVDGQGNSPLHF. CDR3 DNA: TGCAGCGTTGACGGACAGGGAAATTCACCCCTCCACTTT.

The chain couples TRBV4-1 to TRBJ1-2, with no clear D. The CDR3 consists of 15 residues. Germline V lookup: CDR1 MGHRA, CDR2 YSYEKL. V was shortened by 1 base and J by 4 bases, with 13 bases between the two germline ends. CDR3: CASSQAREVTYGYTF. Here the CDR3 DNA reads TGCGCCAGCAGCCAAGCCCGAGAGGTGACCTATGGCTACACCTTC.

There are many counts of this clone. The chain has TRBV28 and TRBJ1-2; 7 positions match TRBD1. CDR1 is MDHEN and CDR2 is SYDVKM in the germline V gene. V shed 4 bases, J shed 4 bases, and the junction held 12 bases outside the gene matches. The CDR3 covers 16 residues. CDR3 sequence (DNA): TGTGCCAGCAGTTCCCCCGAGGCGGGACAGCCCTATGGCTACACCTTC. It is translated as CASSSPEAGQPYGYTF.

This clone was observed a handful of times. The junction does not match germline at one end; this may be a read error. This rearrangement joins TRBV6-1 to TRBJ1-5, with D uncertain. The germline gives CDR1 MNHNS, CDR2 SASEGT. The CDR3 is 13 residues long. CDR3 residues: CASSTDSRQPRHF. CDR3 nucleotides: TGTGCCAGCTCGACGGATTCAAGGCAGCCCCGGCATTTT.

In this sample, this clone turned up many times. V usage is TRBV6-1 and J usage is TRBJ1-1; 9 positions match TRBD1. V was clipped by 5 bases and J by 6 bases; unmatched bases: 7. CDR1 MNHNS and CDR2 SASEGT come from the germline V gene. This CDR3 has 14 residues. CDR3 coding DNA: TGTGCCAGCAGTTGGGACAGGGAGGCCTCTGAAGCTTTCTTT. As protein: CASSWDREASEAFF.

V is TRBV5-1 and J is TRBJ1-2; maybe TRBD1 (6 bases). Germline V gene data show CDR1 as SGHRS and CDR2 as YFSETQ. CDR3 length equals 13 residues. Trimming took 4 bases from V and 7 from J, leaving 14 bases between them. This CDR3 is CASSLGTSGGYTF. DNA for the CDR3: TGCGCCAGCAGCCTCGGGACATCGGGTGGCTACACCTTC.

The chain has TRBV11-2 and TRBJ2-7, with 8 bases identical to TRBD1. Trimming took 0 bases from V and 3 from J; bases not matched to a gene: 7. The CDR3 is 16 residues long. The germline CDR1 and CDR2 sequences are SGHAT and FQNNGV. CDR3 loop: CASSLELRDRIYEQYF. Here the CDR3 DNA reads TGTGCCAGCAGCTTAGAACTCCGGGACAGGATCTACGAGCAGTACTTC.

The chain recombines TRBV7-6 with TRBJ2-2, with D unclear. The CDR3 length is 16 residues. Germline V gives CDR1 SGHVS, CDR2 FNYEAQ. Trimming took off 2 bases at V and 0 bases at J, with 10 bases between the two ends. CDR3 in DNA: TGTGCCAGCAGCTTAACGGTGGCCGCGAACACCGGGGAGCTGTTTTTT. This encodes CASSLTVAANTGELFF.

The V and J genes are TRBV6-2 or TRBV6-3 and TRBJ1-6; TRBD1 matches 10 bases. The CDR3 contains 15 residues. J was trimmed by 7 bases and V by 2 bases; bases with no gene match: 2. CDR1 MNHEY and CDR2 SVGEGT come from the germline V gene. CDR3 nucleotides: TGTGCCAGCAGTTACACGGGACAGGGGAATTCACCCCTCCACTTT. Amino acid sequence: CASSYTGQGNSPLHF.